This T cell receptor (beta chain) was profiled in a study of OX40 agonist ivuxolimab in advanced cancers. Clones were sequenced by immunoSEQ multiplex PCR, and TCRdb holds only the in-frame ones, with some missing. This sample yields roughly 70,000 clones, of which 88% are seen a single time; about 0.7% belongs to the top ten. A word on this clone: Antigen specificity is unknown.

Study-wide points: Blood T cells, both CD4+ and CD8+, expanded clonally by week 6 at 0.1 to 3.0 mg/kg. The study found among the lowest clonal expansion in partial responders at 0.1-3.0 mg/kg. It was not determined which antigens were specifically recognized by the peripheral T cells that had undergone clonal expansion.

The sequenced sample was CD4+ or CD8+ T cells sorted from blood, obtained in a trial of the OX40 agonist ivuxolimab. This TCR was sampled from an adult with an advanced solid tumor such as melanoma, head and neck, liver or kidney cancer.

The CDR3 sequence: CASNPGARGITYEQYF. CDR3 in DNA: TGTGCCAGCAATCCTGGAGCCCGGGGCATCACCTACGAGCAGTACTTC. This chain connects TRBV7-8 to TRBJ2-7; D might be TRBD1 or TRBD2, each matching 5 bases. V lost 7 bases and J 2 bases, leaving 21 bases between the germline ends. CDR3 length: 16 amino acids. The germline gives CDR1 SGHVS, CDR2 FQNEAQ.